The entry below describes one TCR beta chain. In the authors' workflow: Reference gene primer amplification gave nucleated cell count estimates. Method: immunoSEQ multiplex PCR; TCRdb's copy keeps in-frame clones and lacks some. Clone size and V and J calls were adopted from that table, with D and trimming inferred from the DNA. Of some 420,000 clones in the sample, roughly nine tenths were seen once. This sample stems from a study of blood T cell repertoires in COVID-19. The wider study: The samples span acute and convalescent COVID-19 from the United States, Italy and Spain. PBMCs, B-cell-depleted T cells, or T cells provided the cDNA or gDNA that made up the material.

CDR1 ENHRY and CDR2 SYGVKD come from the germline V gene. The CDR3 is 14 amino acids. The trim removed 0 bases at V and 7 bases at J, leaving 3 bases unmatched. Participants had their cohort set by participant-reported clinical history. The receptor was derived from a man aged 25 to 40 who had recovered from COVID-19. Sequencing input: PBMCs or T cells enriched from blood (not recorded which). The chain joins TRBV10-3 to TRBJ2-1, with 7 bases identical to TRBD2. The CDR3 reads CAISESASGNEQFF. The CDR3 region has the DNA TGTGCCATCAGTGAGTCGGCTAGCGGTAATGAGCAGTTCTTC.